This T cell receptor (beta chain) was profiled in a study of CD8 T cells in ankylosing spondylitis. Study outcomes and limitations: In ankylosing spondylitis blood, a motif of roughly 8 highly homologous TCR beta variants appeared characteristic. Clones that were linked to disease were CD8+ and were relatively rare in peripheral blood.

One entry per CDR3 protein results from TCRdb running MiXCR on the 5' RACE reads. Altogether approximately 220,000 distinct CDR3 sequences are present, roughly 25% being singletons, with the ten largest covering roughly 6.7%. This clonotype was counted a few times. Its antigen is still unknown. This receptor was taken from a male donor with ankylosing spondylitis or in good health (not recorded which). The sequencing input was blood, either unsorted or a sorted T cell fraction (not recorded which).

CDR3 loop: CSVVQGADTQYF. The CDR3 DNA is TGCAGCGTTGTACAGGGGGCAGATACGCAGTATTTT. The chain uses TRBV29-1 and TRBJ2-3; 8 bases align to TRBD1. Germline V gene lookup returns CDR1 SQVTM and CDR2 ANQGSEA. V lost 4 bases, J lost 4 bases, and 1 base stayed unmatched. This CDR3 region has 12 residues.